The 24 T cell receptor beta chains reported below all come from one sample, sequenced in a study of immune evolution from preneoplasia to lung adenocarcinoma. Sequencing was performed with immunoSEQ multiplex PCR; in TCRdb, only in-frame clones are kept and a portion is missing. The table lists 2,000 to 3,000 clones, 84% of them singletons, with 3.5% in the top ten. Sequencing was done on a sample of FFPE adjacent normal lung tissue. These receptors all come from a person at least 80 years old with lung adenocarcinoma.

The chain carries TRBV6-5 and TRBJ2-2, with no clear D. Between the trimmed V and J ends, which lost 3 bases and 4 bases, there was a span of 3 bases. Germline CDR1 MNHEY, CDR2 SVGAGI. The CDR3 contains 12 residues. Written as DNA, the CDR3 is TGTGCCAGCAGTTATCCCACCGGGGAGCTGTTTTTT. Its translation is CASSYPTGELFF.

In this sample, this clone turned up a few times. This chain links TRBV4-1 with TRBJ1-4; perhaps TRBD1 as D (6 bases). Trimming left V 0 bases short and J 5 bases short, with 13 bases between. Germline V gene data show CDR1 as MGHRA and CDR2 as YSYEKL. CDR3 length: 16 amino acids. CDR3 DNA: TGCGCCAGCAGCCAAGAGGAAGACAGGCCAAATGAAAAACTGTTTTTT. Translating it yields CASSQEEDRPNEKLFF.

This rearrangement joins TRBV27 to TRBJ2-3, with D perhaps being TRBD1 or TRBD2 (5 bases each). Trimming removed 1 base at V and 2 bases at J, with 13 bases between. This CDR3 has 16 amino acids. The germline CDR1 and CDR2 sequences are MNHEY and SMNVEV (reference sequence). The CDR3 protein is CASSLLGPGPTDTQYF. The CDR3 bases are TGTGCCAGCAGTTTATTGGGGCCGGGGCCCACAGATACGCAGTATTTT.

The DNA for the CDR3 is TGTGCCAGCAGCTTGGGTGAACGAGGACAGGGGGCCTTTGGCTACACCTTC. Its protein is CASSLGERGQGAFGYTF. The rearrangement joins TRBV5-4 to TRBJ1-2, with 11 bases that match TRBD1. J gave up 7 bases and V 0 bases, and 11 bases lay outside the gene matches. The CDR3 contains 17 residues. Germline V gives CDR1 SGHNT, CDR2 YYREEE (reference sequence).

J is TRBJ2-7 and V is TRBV7-2; TRBD2 matches 9 bases. V was clipped by 5 bases and J by 7 bases; unmatched bases: 6. In germline, CDR1 is SGHTA, CDR2 FQGNSA. CDR3 size: 13 residues. CDR3 sequence reads: CASSPGTSLEQYF. As DNA, the CDR3 is TGTGCCAGCAGCCCTGGGACTAGCTTAGAGCAGTACTTC.

The V and J genes are TRBV27 and TRBJ2-5; TRBD1 matches at 7 bases. The end of the DNA fits TRBJ2-7 better, so the J call may be wrong. The CDR3 sequence is 14 residues long. CDR1 and CDR2 (germline): MNHEY, SMNVEV (reference sequence). The CDR3 DNA sequence: TGTGCCAGCAGTTACACAGGGGCCTCCTACGAGCAGTACTTC. Protein sequence: CASSYTGASYEQYF.

The chain couples TRBV5-1 to TRBJ2-2; tentatively, D is TRBD1 or TRBD2 (5 bases each). Germline-derived CDR1 and CDR2 are SGHRS and YFSETQ. Trimming pared 6 bases from V and 7 bases from J, leaving 16 bases between. The length of the CDR3 is 14 residues. The CDR3 protein is CASKLWGRGGELFF. Here the CDR3 DNA reads TGCGCCAGCAAGCTCTGGGGCCGGGGCGGGGAGCTGTTTTTT.

The CDR3 DNA is TGTGCCAGCAGTTTGGGGGGGAACCAAGAGACCCAGTACTTC. This gives the protein CASSLGGNQETQYF. This chain connects TRBV28 to TRBJ2-5; 7 bases match TRBD2. After removal of 3 bases from V and 0 bases from J, the junction contained 1 base not matched to a gene. Germline V gene lookup returns CDR1 MDHEN and CDR2 SYDVKM. The CDR3 loop spans 14 amino acids.

The rearrangement uses TRBV11-3 and TRBJ2-7, with TRBD2 matching over 8 bases. The V gene's germline CDR1 is SGHNT and CDR2 YENEEA. The CDR3 is made up of 14 amino acids. The ends lost 4 bases at V and 1 base at J; junction bases unmatched: 3. For the CDR3, the DNA is TGTGCCAGCAGCTCGGGACTAGGATCCTACGAGCAGTACTTC. Its translation is CASSSGLGSYEQYF.

This clone was detected once. The chain is built from TRBV30 and TRBJ2-5; D gene ambiguous. Trimming left V 0 bases short and J 8 bases short, with 13 bases between. The CDR3 consists of 13 residues. Per germline, CDR1 GTSNPN and CDR2 SVGIG (reference sequence). In nucleotides, the CDR3 is TGTGCCTGGAGTGTAGGTAGCCTAGGTACCCAGTACTTC. Translating gives CAWSVGSLGTQYF.

The chain links TRBV5-4 to TRBJ2-5; no definite D call. Trimming stripped 3 bases from V and 3 bases from J, with 9 bases between. The CDR3 is made up of 13 amino acids. The germline CDR1 and CDR2 sequences are SGHNT and YYREEE (reference sequence). The CDR3 is CASSSQNEETQYF. The DNA of the CDR3 is TGTGCCAGCAGCTCGCAAAATGAAGAGACCCAGTACTTC.

The chain recombines TRBV28 with TRBJ2-5, with 7 bases lining up with TRBD2. J gave up 3 bases and V 3 bases, and 4 bases lay outside the gene matches. The CDR3 is 14 residues long. The V gene's germline CDR1 is MDHEN and CDR2 SYDVKM. CDR3 sequence (DNA): TGTGCCAGCAGTTTTGGGGGGGTTAAAGAGACCCAGTACTTC. It yields the protein CASSFGGVKETQYF.

The chain employs TRBV2 and TRBJ2-2; D gene unclear. This CDR3 is built from 13 residues. Per the germline V gene, CDR1 is SNHLY and CDR2 is FYNNEI. Trimming removed 5 bases at V and 9 bases at J, with 13 bases between. For the CDR3, the DNA is TGTGCCAGCAGTTCACTCCCGCCCCGGGAGCTGTTTTTT. This translates into CASSSLPPRELFF.

This clone has a single count. This chain links TRBV7-6 with TRBJ2-7; D uncertain. Germline CDR1 is SGHVS and CDR2 is FNYEAQ. Trimming removed 1 base from V and 3 bases from J, with 10 bases in between. This CDR3 region has 14 residues. The CDR3 DNA reads as TGTGCCAGCAGCTTAGAGGCGCAGGACTACGAGCAGTACTTC. Its translation: CASSLEAQDYEQYF.

This chain joins TRBV4-2 and TRBJ2-3, with 8 bases fitting TRBD2. CDR1 is LGHNA, CDR2 YNFKEQ, per germline. There are 17 residues in the CDR3. V lost 5 bases and J lost 4; bases outside the gene matches: 14. The CDR3 coding sequence is TGTGCCAGCAGCTCTGGTTCGGCGGGAGGTCGGGCAGATACGCAGTATTTT. Amino acid sequence: CASSSGSAGGRADTQYF.

This clone was recorded a few times. This rearrangement joins TRBV7-2 to TRBJ2-5; D uncertain. The CDR3 runs 14 residues. Germline V gene sequence: CDR1 SGHTA, CDR2 FQGNSA. Trimming shortened V by 1 base and J by 4 bases, and 10 bases separated the two germline ends. In DNA form, the CDR3 reads TGTGCCAGCAGCTTAGGAGAGGTCTCAGAGACCCAGTACTTC. Protein sequence: CASSLGEVSETQYF.

The chain recombines TRBV2 with TRBJ1-5, with a weak D call TRBD1 (5 bases). The CDR3 consists of 14 residues. Looked up from germline, CDR1 is SNHLY and CDR2 is FYNNEI. V lost 4 bases, J lost 4 bases, and 11 bases lay in between. This chain's CDR3 is CASSAGGVNQPQHF. CDR3 in DNA: TGTGCCAGCAGTGCTGGGGGGGTGAATCAGCCCCAGCATTTT.

The rearrangement joins TRBV25-1 to TRBJ2-7; TRBD2 might be the D (6 bases). Germline-derived CDR1 and CDR2 are MGHDK and SYGVNS. Trimming left V 7 bases short and J 5 bases short, with 18 bases between. CDR3 length equals 14 residues. CDR3 bases: TGTGCCAGCACTCACGGGGGTAGTATCCACGAGCAGTACTTC. Its protein is CASTHGGSIHEQYF.

This clone has just a few counts. The genes are TRBV6-5 and TRBJ2-1; D is unclear. Trimming left V 0 bases short and J 3 bases short, with 12 bases between. The CDR3 length is 16 residues. Germline values: CDR1 MNHEY, CDR2 SVGAGI. As DNA, the CDR3 is TGTGCCAGCAGTTACTCGCCGGCGGAAAACTACAATGAGCAGTTCTTC. It specifies CASSYSPAENYNEQFF.

The CDR3 sequence: CATKPTSTDTQYF. As DNA, the CDR3 is TGTGCCACCAAACCTACGAGCACAGATACGCAGTATTTT. The rearrangement joins TRBV27 to TRBJ2-3; D call uncertain. Trimming cost V 10 bases and J 0 bases, with 11 bases left between them. The germline V gene has CDR1 MNHEY and CDR2 SMNVEV (reference sequence). The CDR3 covers 13 residues.

This rearrangement joins TRBV6-6 to TRBJ2-7; TRBD2 aligns across 14 bases. This CDR3 is built from 15 residues. The V segment lost 7 bases and the J segment 3 bases; nucleotides outside the gene matches: 5. The germline V gene encodes CDR1 MNHNY and CDR2 SVGAGI (reference sequence). The DNA of the CDR3 is TGTGCCAGCACCCCGGGACTAGCGGGAGACTACGAGCAGTACTTC. Translation gives CASTPGLAGDYEQYF.

This clone has just one count. The gene calls are TRBV7-9 and TRBJ2-5; TRBD2 aligns across 12 bases. This CDR3 is built from 15 residues. Looked up from germline, CDR1 is SEHNR and CDR2 is FQNEAQ (reference sequence). V shed 5 bases and J 4 bases; nucleotides not matched to a gene: 5. The CDR3 here is CASSPGLAGTETQYF. CDR3 nucleotide sequence: TGTGCCAGCAGCCCCGGACTAGCGGGGACAGAGACCCAGTACTTC.

This chain uses TRBV28 with TRBJ2-1; 10 nucleotides line up with TRBD2. J gave up 10 bases and V 2 bases, and 8 bases lay outside the gene matches. There are 15 residues in the CDR3. The germline V gene encodes CDR1 MDHEN and CDR2 SYDVKM. CDR3 bases: TGTGCCAGCAGTTTACTTGGACTAGCGGCAAAAGAGCAGTTCTTC. As protein: CASSLLGLAAKEQFF.

This clone was seen a handful of times. The V call is TRBV27, the J call TRBJ2-7; tentatively, D is TRBD1 or TRBD2 (6 bases each). The CDR3 consists of 14 residues. Per the germline V gene, CDR1 is MNHEY and CDR2 is SMNVEV (reference sequence). The germline V and J ends were trimmed by 6 bases and 4 bases, with 16 bases remaining between them. CDR3 amino acids: CASSQGGGQYEQYF. CDR3 in DNA: TGTGCCAGCAGCCAAGGTGGGGGGCAATACGAGCAGTACTTC.